Following are 18 T cell receptor beta chains from one sample sequenced in a study of T cells after yellow fever vaccination. TCRdb re-analysed the 5' RACE reads in MiXCR, keeping a single row per CDR3 protein. The sample lists about 210,000 distinct CDR3 sequences; approximately 3% were seen once. The specimen was CD4+ T cells sorted from PBMCs, collected 10 days after the yellow fever booster vaccination. Receptors were obtained from a man aged 18 to 30 who received the YFV17D yellow fever vaccine.

This clonotype was seen repeatedly, ten times or more. The rearrangement joins TRBV18 to TRBJ1-1; D is perhaps TRBD1 (5 bases). This CDR3 contains 14 residues. The V gene's germline CDR1 is KGHSH and CDR2 LQKENI. V was trimmed by 0 bases and J by 4 bases, leaving 9 bases between them. The CDR3 DNA follows: TGTGCCAGCTCACCACCCGGGGCCCTCACTGAAGCTTTCTTT. Translating gives CASSPPGALTEAFF.

This clonotype was counted a few times. The gene calls are TRBV6-2 or TRBV6-3 and TRBJ2-7; D gene ambiguous. Trimming took off 6 bases at V and 4 bases at J, with 7 bases between the two ends. Germline CDR1 is MNHEY and CDR2 is SVGEGT. The CDR3 covers 11 residues. The CDR3 nucleotides read TGTGCCAGCAGCATGGGATACGAGCAGTACGTC. Translated, it gives CASSMGYEQYV.

This clonotype appeared many times. This chain's CDR3 is CASSFPRYDNEQFF. The CDR3 nucleotides read TGTGCCAGCAGCTTCCCTCGGTATGACAATGAGCAGTTCTTC. The chain recombines TRBV5-6 with TRBJ2-1; D unresolved. V was pared by 2 bases and J by 5 bases, with 11 bases between. The CDR3 consists of 14 residues. Germline CDR1 reads SGHDT; CDR2 reads YYEEEE.

V gene TRBV20-1 combines with J gene TRBJ2-3; D might be TRBD1 (6 bases). The CDR3 sequence is 13 residues long. The ends were cut back, 6 bases at V and 0 bases at J, with 10 bases in the middle. Germline values: CDR1 DFQATT, CDR2 SNEGSKA (reference sequence). The CDR3 DNA sequence: TGCAGTGCCTGGACAGTCAGCACAGATACGCAGTATTTT. Translation: CSAWTVSTDTQYF.

This clonotype was observed at least ten times. The chain couples TRBV6-1 to TRBJ2-5; D may correspond to TRBD1 or TRBD2 (6 bases each). This CDR3 is 14 amino acids long. The germline V and J ends were trimmed by 7 bases and 2 bases, with 14 bases remaining between them. Germline V CDR1 and CDR2: MNHNS, SASEGT. The CDR3 DNA is TGTGCCAGCAATCGGGGGCAGGGGCAAGAGACCCAGTACTTC. Translation gives CASNRGQGQETQYF.

This clonotype has ten or more counts. The J gene is TRBJ1-1, the V gene TRBV7-9; D is unresolved. Looked up from germline, CDR1 is SEHNR and CDR2 is FQNEAQ (reference sequence). This CDR3 comprises 14 residues. The V end lost 3 bases, the J end lost 0 bases, and 8 bases lay between the germline ends. Here the CDR3 DNA reads TGTGCCAGCAGCTTTTGGGCCTTGAACACTGAAGCTTTCTTT. Its translation is CASSFWALNTEAFF.

This clonotype has only a few counts. The rearrangement links TRBV5-1 to TRBJ2-5, with 11 bases aligning to TRBD1. The CDR3 extends over 16 amino acids. Germline values: CDR1 SGHRS, CDR2 YFSETQ. V trimming: 3 bases; J trimming: 3 bases; junction bases outside the gene matches: 7. Here the CDR3 reads CASSSPVGQGEETQYF. Here the CDR3 DNA reads TGCGCCAGCAGCTCGCCAGTGGGACAGGGGGAAGAGACCCAGTACTTC.

This clonotype was seen a handful of times. J is TRBJ1-2 and V is TRBV2, with 9 bases that match TRBD1. The germline gives CDR1 SNHLY, CDR2 FYNNEI. The CDR3 loop spans 15 amino acids. The V gene end was trimmed by 7 bases and the J gene end by 6 bases; junction bases not matched to a gene: 12. The CDR3 sequence: CASNANRGRFDGYTF. In DNA form, the CDR3 reads TGTGCCAGCAACGCTAACAGGGGGCGGTTTGATGGCTACACCTTC. Using reference TRBV2 and TRBJ1-2 for the parts outside the CDR3, the full variable domain is EPEVTQTPSHQVTQMGQEVILRCVPISNHLYFYWYRQILGQKVEFLVSFYNNEISEKSEIFDDQFSVERPDGSNFTLKIRSTKLEDSAMYFCASNANRGRFDGYTFGSGTRLTVV.

This clonotype has just a few counts. V usage is TRBV4-3 and J usage is TRBJ1-2, with D perhaps TRBD1 (5 bases). The CDR3 is 13 amino acids. Trimming shortened V by 4 bases and J by 8 bases, and 14 bases separated the two germline ends. CDR1 and CDR2 (germline): LGHNA, YSLEER. The DNA of the CDR3 is TGCGCCAGCAGCCCCAGGGTGGCGGGCGGCTACACCTTC. It encodes CASSPRVAGGYTF.

This chain links TRBV12-5 with TRBJ1-1; D not resolved. Germline lookup yields CDR1 LGHNT and CDR2 FRNRAP. The CDR3 is 13 amino acids. V was pared by 1 base and J by 8 bases, with 11 bases between. DNA of the CDR3: TGTGCTAGTGGTTTGGCCGGACTTAAAGAAGCTTTCTTT. Encoded protein: CASGLAGLKEAFF.

This clonotype was seen repeatedly, ten times or more. The V gene is TRBV7-3, the J gene TRBJ2-1; D is tentatively TRBD1 or TRBD2 (7 bases each). The CDR3 has 15 amino acids. CDR1 SGHTA and CDR2 FQGTGA come from the germline V gene. V was trimmed by 4 bases and J by 4 bases, leaving 14 bases between them. CDR3 DNA sequence: TGTGCCAGCAGCTCAGCGGGACAGACATACAATGAGCAGTTCTTC. Its translation is CASSSAGQTYNEQFF.

Ten or more counts support this clonotype. The rearrangement uses TRBV20-1 and TRBJ2-1, with 10 bases aligning to TRBD2. The V gene end was trimmed by 3 bases and the J gene end by 10 bases; junction bases not matched to a gene: 12. CDR1 is DFQATT and CDR2 is SNEGSKA in the germline V gene (reference sequence). The CDR3 totals 15 residues. The CDR3 sequence: CSASLVAGGPGEQFF. The CDR3 DNA is TGCAGTGCTAGCTTGGTAGCGGGGGGCCCCGGGGAGCAGTTCTTC.

This clonotype was counted a few times. The genes are TRBV6-1 and TRBJ2-3; no definite D call. The CDR3 has 17 residues. CDR1 is MNHNS and CDR2 is SASEGT in the germline V gene. V was cut by 4 bases and J by 1 base, with 18 bases left in between. The chain's CDR3 is CASSGAIRTARTDTQYF. CDR3 DNA: TGTGCCAGCAGTGGGGCCATCCGGACCGCGCGCACAGATACGCAGTATTTT.

This clonotype has ten or more counts. The chain recombines TRBV12-3 or TRBV12-4 with TRBJ2-2; no definite D call. The CDR3 spans 12 residues. V lost 8 bases and J 0 bases, leaving 4 bases between the germline ends. The CDR3 nucleotides read TGTGCCAGCGCGGCGAACACCGGGGAGCTGTTTTTT. It is translated as CASAANTGELFF.

The chain links TRBV10-3 to TRBJ2-2; D is unresolved. Germline V gene data show CDR1 as ENHRY and CDR2 as SYGVKD. V lost 6 bases and J lost 7, with 12 bases in between. The CDR3 covers 13 residues. Here the CDR3 DNA reads TGTGCCATCAGAGTGACTGGGCTCGGGGAGCTGTTTTTT. Its translation is CAIRVTGLGELFF.

This chain uses TRBV27 with TRBJ2-1; 8 bases match TRBD2. The length of the CDR3 is 15 residues. J was trimmed by 6 bases and V by 3 bases; bases with no gene match: 7. CDR1 and CDR2 from the germline V gene are MNHEY and SMNVEV (reference sequence). In DNA, the CDR3 is TGTGCCAGCAGTTTTGGGACTAGGGTGGGCAATGAGCAGTTCTTC. This translates into CASSFGTRVGNEQFF.

This clonotype was observed many times. This chain joins TRBV12-3 or TRBV12-4 and TRBJ1-1; tentative D call: TRBD1 (6 bases). The CDR3 length is 11 residues. The V end was cut by 5 bases, the J end by 8 bases, with 9 bases between. In nucleotides, the CDR3 is TGTGCCAGCAGTCTTGGACAGGAAGCTTTCTTT. Encoded protein: CASSLGQEAFF.

This clonotype was observed many times. The chain is built from TRBV29-1 and TRBJ2-7, with 9 nucleotides matching TRBD1. Germline CDR1 and CDR2: SQVTM and ANQGSEA. The CDR3 sequence is 15 residues long. V was pared by 0 bases and J by 6 bases, with 9 bases of the junction left unmatched. CDR3 residues: CSVEEPPGQGGEQYF. CDR3 coding DNA: TGCAGCGTTGAAGAGCCCCCGGGACAGGGTGGCGAGCAGTACTTC.